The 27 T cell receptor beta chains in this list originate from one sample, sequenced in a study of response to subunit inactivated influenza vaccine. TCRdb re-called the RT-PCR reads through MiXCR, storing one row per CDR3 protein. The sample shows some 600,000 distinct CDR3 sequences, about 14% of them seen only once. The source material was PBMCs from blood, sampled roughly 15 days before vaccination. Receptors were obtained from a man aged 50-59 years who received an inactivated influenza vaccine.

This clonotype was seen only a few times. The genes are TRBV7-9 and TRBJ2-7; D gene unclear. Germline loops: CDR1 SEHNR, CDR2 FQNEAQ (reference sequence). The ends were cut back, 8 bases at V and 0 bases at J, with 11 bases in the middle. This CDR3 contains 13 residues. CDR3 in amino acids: CASAFGVSYEQYF. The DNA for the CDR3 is TGTGCCAGCGCTTTTGGGGTCTCCTACGAGCAGTACTTC.

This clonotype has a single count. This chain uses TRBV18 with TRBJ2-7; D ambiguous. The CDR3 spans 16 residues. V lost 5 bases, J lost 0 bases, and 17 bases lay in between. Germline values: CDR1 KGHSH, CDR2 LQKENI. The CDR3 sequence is CASSAVLGHSSYEQYF. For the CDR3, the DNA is TGTGCCAGCTCAGCCGTTTTGGGTCACAGCTCCTACGAGCAGTACTTC.

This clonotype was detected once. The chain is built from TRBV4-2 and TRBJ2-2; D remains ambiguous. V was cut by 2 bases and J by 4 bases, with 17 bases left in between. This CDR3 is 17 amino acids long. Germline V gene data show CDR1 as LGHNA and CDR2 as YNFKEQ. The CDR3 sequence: CASSQYWEIGATGELFF. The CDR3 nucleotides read TGTGCCAGCAGCCAATATTGGGAAATAGGTGCCACCGGGGAGCTGTTTTTT.

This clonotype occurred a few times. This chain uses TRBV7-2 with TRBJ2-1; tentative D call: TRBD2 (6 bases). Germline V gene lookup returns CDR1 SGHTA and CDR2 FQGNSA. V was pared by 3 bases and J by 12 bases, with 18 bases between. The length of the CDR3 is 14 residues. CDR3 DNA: TGTGCCAGCAGCTTGGCTGGACTAAGGCAGCCGCAGTTCTTC. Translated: CASSLAGLRQPQFF.

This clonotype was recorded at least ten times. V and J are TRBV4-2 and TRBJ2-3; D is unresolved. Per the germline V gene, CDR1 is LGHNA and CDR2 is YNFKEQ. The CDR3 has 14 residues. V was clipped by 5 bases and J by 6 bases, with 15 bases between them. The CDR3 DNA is TGTGCCAGCAGCGACGGGCCTCTTTGGGATACGCAGTATTTT. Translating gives CASSDGPLWDTQYF.

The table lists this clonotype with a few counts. CDR3 residues: CSARVYRDYNNEQFF. CDR3 nucleotides: TGCAGTGCTAGAGTTTACCGGGACTACAACAATGAGCAGTTCTTC. The chain has TRBV20-1 and TRBJ2-1; 7 nucleotides agree with TRBD2. Trimming at V came to 1 base and at J to 5 bases, leaving 8 bases not matched to a gene. The CDR3 is 15 residues long. Germline CDR1 is DFQATT and CDR2 is SNEGSKA (reference sequence).

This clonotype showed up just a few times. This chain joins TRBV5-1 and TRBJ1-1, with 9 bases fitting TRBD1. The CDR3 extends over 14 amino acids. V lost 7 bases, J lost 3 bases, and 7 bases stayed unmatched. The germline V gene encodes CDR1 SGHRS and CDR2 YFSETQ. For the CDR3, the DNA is TGCGCCAGCGGACAGGGGAACCCGTACACTGAAGCTTTCTTT. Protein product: CASGQGNPYTEAFF.

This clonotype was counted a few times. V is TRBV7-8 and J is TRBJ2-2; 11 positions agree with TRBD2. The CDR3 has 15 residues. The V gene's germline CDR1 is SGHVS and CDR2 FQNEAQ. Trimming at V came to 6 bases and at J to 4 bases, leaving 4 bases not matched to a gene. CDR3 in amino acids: CASRRLAGFTGELFF. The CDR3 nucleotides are TGTGCCAGCAGACGACTAGCGGGGTTCACCGGGGAGCTGTTTTTT.

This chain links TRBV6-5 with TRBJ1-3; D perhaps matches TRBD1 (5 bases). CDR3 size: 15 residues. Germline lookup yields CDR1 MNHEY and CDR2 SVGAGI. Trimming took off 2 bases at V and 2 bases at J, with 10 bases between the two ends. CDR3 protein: CASSYVGAPGNTIYF. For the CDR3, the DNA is TGTGCCAGCAGTTACGTAGGGGCGCCTGGAAACACCATATATTTT.

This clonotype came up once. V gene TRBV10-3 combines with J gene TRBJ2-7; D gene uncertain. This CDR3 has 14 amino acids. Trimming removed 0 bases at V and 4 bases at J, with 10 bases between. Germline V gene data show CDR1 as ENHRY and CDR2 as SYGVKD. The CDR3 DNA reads TGTGCCATCAGTGAGTCGATGACAAGATACGAGCAGTACTTC. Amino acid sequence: CAISESMTRYEQYF.

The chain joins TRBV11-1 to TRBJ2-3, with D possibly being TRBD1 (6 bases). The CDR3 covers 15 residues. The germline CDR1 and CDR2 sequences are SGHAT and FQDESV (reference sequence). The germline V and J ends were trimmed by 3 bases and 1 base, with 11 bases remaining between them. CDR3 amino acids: CASSFRTVGTDTQYF. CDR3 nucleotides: TGTGCCAGCAGCTTCCGGACAGTGGGCACAGATACGCAGTATTTT. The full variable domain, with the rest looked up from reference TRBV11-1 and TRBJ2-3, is EAEVAQSPRYKITEKSQAVAFWCDPISGHATLYWYRQILGQGPELLVQFQDESVVDDSQLPKDRFSAERLKGVDSTLKIQPAELGDSAMYLCASSFRTVGTDTQYFGPGTRLTVL.

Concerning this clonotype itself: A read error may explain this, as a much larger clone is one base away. This chain's CDR3 is CASRLYSGRGPGRANVLTF. In DNA, the CDR3 is TGTGCCAGCAGGTTGTACAGCGGTCGAGGCCCCGGGAGGGCCAACGTCCTGACTTTC. The chain is built from TRBV5-4 and TRBJ2-6, with D perhaps TRBD2 (5 bases). This CDR3 has 19 residues. V lost 5 bases, J lost 5 bases, and 26 bases lay in between. Per the germline V gene, CDR1 is SGHNT and CDR2 is YYREEE (reference sequence).

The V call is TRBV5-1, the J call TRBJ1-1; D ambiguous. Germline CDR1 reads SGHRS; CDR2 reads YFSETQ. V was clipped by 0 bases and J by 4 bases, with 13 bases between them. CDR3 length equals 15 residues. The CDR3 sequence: CASSLVPGSGTEAFF. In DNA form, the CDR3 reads TGCGCCAGCAGCTTGGTGCCTGGTAGCGGCACTGAAGCTTTCTTT.

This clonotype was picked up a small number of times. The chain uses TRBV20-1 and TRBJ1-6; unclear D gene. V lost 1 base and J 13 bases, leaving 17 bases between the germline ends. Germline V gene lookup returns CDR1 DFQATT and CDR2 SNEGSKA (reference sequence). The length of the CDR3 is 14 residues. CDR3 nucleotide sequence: TGCAGTGCTAGAGCTAGGCAGGCAACCACCCCCCTCCACTTT. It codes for CSARARQATTPLHF.

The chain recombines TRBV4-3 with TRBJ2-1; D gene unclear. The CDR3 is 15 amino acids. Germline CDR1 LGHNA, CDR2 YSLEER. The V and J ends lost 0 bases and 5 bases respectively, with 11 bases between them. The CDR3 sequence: CASSQDLGQDNEQFF. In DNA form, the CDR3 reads TGCGCCAGCAGCCAAGATTTGGGCCAGGACAATGAGCAGTTCTTC.

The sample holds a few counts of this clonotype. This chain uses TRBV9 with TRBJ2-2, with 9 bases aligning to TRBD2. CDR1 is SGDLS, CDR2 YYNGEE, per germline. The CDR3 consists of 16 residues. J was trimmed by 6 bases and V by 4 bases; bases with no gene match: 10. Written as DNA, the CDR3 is TGTGCCAGCAGCCCATATGCGGGAGGGCCACCCGGGGAGCTGTTTTTT. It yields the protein CASSPYAGGPPGELFF.

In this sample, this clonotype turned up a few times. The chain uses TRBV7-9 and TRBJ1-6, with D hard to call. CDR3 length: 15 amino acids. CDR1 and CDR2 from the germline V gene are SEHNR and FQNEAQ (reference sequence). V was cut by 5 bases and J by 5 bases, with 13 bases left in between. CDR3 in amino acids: CASSHYGIHNSPLHF. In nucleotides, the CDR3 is TGTGCCAGCAGCCATTACGGGATACATAATTCACCCCTCCACTTT.

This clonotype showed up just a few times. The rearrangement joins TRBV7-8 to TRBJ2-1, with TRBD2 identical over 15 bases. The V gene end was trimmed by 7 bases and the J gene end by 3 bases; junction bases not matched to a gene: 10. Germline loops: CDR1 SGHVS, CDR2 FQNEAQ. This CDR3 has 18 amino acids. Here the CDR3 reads CASTVGLAGGRHYNEQFF. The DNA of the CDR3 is TGTGCCAGCACCGTGGGACTAGCGGGGGGACGTCACTACAATGAGCAGTTCTTC. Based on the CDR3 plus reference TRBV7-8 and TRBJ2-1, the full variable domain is GAGVSQSPRYKVAKRGQDVALRCDPISGHVSLFWYQQALGQGPEFLTYFQNEAQLDKSGLPSDRFFAERPEGSVSTLKIQRTQQEDSAVYLCASTVGLAGGRHYNEQFFGPGTRLTVL.

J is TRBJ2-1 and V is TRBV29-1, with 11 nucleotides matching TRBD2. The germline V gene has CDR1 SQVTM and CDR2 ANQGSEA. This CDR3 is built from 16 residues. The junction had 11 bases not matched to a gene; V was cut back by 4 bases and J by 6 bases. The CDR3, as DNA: TGCAGCGTTGGGGGTACTAGCGGGAGAGGAGGCAATGAGCAGTTCTTC. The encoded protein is CSVGGTSGRGGNEQFF.

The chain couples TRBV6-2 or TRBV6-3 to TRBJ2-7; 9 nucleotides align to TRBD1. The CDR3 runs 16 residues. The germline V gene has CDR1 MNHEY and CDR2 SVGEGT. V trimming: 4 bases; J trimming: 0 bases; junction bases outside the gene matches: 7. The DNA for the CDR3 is TGTGCCAGCAGTTCGCCGGGACAGGGAAGCTCCTACGAGCAGTACTTC. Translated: CASSSPGQGSSYEQYF.

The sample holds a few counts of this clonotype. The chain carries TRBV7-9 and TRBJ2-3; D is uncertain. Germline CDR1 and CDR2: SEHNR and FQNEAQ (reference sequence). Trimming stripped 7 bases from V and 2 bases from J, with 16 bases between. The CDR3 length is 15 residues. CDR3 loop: CASTRLGESTDTQYF. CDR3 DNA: TGTGCCAGCACCCGATTAGGAGAGTCCACAGATACGCAGTATTTT.

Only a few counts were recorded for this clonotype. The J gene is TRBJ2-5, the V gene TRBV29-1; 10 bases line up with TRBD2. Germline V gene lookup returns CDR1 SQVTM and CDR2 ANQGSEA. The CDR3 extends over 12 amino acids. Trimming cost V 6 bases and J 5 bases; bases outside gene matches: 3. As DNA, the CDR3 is TGCAGCGTCCAGCGGGGGGGCGAGACCCAGTACTTC. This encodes CSVQRGGETQYF.

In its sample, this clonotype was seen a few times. The CDR3 DNA reads TGTGCCAGCAGTTCTGTAGGCCTCAATGAGCAGTTCTTC. Its translation: CASSSVGLNEQFF. The chain carries TRBV7-6 and TRBJ2-1; D unclear. This CDR3 has 13 residues. V lost 6 bases and J 6 bases, leaving 12 bases between the germline ends. Germline values: CDR1 SGHVS, CDR2 FNYEAQ.

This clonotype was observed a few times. The CDR3 sequence: CASSFRDFRGYGYTF. CDR3 nucleotides: TGTGCCAGCAGTTTCCGGGATTTTCGGGGCTATGGCTACACCTTC. V usage is TRBV12-3 or TRBV12-4 and J usage is TRBJ1-2; D not resolved. The CDR3 extends over 15 amino acids. V lost 3 bases to trimming and J lost 4 bases, with 15 bases between them.

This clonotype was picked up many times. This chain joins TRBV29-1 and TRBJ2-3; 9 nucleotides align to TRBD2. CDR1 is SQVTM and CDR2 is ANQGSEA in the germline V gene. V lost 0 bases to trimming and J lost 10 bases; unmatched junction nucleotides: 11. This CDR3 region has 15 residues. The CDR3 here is CSVEDRSGGPRAQYF. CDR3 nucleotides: TGCAGCGTTGAAGATCGCAGCGGGGGGCCCAGGGCGCAGTATTTT.

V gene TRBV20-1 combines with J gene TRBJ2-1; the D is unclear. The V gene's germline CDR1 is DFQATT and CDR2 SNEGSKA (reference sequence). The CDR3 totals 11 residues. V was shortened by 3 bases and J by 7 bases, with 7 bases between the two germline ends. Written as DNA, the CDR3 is TGCAGTGCTAGTGTGTGGAATGAGCAGTTCTTC. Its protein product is CSASVWNEQFF.

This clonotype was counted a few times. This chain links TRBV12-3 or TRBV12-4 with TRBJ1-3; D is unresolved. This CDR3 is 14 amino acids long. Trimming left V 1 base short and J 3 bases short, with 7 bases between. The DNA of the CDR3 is TGTGCCAGCAGTTTAGATGTCGGTGGAAACACCATATATTTT. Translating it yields CASSLDVGGNTIYF.